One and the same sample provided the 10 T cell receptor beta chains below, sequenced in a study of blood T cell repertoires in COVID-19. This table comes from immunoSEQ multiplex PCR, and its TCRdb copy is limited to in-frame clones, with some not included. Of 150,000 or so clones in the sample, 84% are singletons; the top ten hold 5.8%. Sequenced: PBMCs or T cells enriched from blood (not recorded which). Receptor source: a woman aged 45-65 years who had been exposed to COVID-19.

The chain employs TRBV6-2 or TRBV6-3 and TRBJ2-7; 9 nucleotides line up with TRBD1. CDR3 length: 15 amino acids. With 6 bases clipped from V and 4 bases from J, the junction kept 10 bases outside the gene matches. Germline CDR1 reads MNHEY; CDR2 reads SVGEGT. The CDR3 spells CASSPPTGGKYEQYF. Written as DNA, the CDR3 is TGTGCCAGCAGCCCTCCTACAGGGGGCAAATACGAGCAGTACTTC.

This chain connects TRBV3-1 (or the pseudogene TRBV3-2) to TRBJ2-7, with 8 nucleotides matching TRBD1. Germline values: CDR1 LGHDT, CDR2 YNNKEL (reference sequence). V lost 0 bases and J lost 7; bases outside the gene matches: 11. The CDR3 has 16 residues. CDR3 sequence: CASSQDFNRGFREQYF. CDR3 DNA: TGTGCCAGCAGCCAAGATTTTAACAGGGGGTTTCGGGAGCAGTACTTC.

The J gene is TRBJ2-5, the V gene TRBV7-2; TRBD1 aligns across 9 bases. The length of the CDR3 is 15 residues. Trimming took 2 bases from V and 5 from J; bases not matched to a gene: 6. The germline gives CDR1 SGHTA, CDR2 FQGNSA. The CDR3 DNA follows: TGTGCCAGCAGCTTATACAGGGGGCTAAGGGAGACCCAGTACTTC. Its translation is CASSLYRGLRETQYF.

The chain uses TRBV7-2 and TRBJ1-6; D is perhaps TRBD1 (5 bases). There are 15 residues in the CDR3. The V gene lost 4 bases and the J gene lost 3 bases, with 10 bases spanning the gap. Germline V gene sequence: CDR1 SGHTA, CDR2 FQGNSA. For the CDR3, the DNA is TGTGCCAGCAGCTCCGGGCAGGGCTATAATTCACCCCTCCACTTT. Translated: CASSSGQGYNSPLHF.

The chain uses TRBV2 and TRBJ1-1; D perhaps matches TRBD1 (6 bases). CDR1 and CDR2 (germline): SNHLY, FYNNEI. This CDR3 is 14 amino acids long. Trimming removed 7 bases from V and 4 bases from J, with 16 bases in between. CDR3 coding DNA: TGTGCCAGCACAAAGGACAGCATCGGCACTGAAGCTTTCTTT. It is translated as CASTKDSIGTEAFF.

CDR3 DNA: TGCGCCAGCAGCCAACCTGGCCCAGGGGGCTTGGGGTACAATGAGCAGTTCTTC. Translating gives CASSQPGPGGLGYNEQFF. The V and J genes are TRBV4-1 and TRBJ2-1; 8 bases map to TRBD1. CDR1 and CDR2 (germline): MGHRA, YSYEKL. V lost 2 bases and J lost 4; bases outside the gene matches: 13. This CDR3 has 18 residues.

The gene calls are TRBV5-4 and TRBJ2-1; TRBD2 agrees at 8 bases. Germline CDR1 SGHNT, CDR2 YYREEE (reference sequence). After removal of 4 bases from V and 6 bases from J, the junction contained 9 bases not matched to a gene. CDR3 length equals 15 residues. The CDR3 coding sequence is TGTGCCAGCAGCCCTACGGGACTAGGGGGCAATGAGCAGTTCTTC. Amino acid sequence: CASSPTGLGGNEQFF.

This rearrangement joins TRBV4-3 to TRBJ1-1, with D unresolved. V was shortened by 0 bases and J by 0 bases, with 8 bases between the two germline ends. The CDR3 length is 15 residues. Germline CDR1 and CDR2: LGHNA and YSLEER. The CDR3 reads CASSQDGRLNTEAFF. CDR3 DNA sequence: TGCGCCAGCAGCCAAGATGGGCGCTTGAACACTGAAGCTTTCTTT.

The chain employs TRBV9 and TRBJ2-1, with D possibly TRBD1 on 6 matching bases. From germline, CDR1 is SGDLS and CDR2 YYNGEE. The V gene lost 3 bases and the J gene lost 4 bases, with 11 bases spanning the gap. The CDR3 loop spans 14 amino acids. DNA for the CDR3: TGTGCCAGCAGCGACGGGACACTTTACAATGAGCAGTTCTTC. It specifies CASSDGTLYNEQFF.

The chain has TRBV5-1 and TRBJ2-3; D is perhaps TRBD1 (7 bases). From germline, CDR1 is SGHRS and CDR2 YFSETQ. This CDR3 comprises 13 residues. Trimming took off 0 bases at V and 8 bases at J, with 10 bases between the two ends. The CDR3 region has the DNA TGCGCCAGCAGCTTGGGCCAGGGGGGTACGCAGTATTTT. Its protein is CASSLGQGGTQYF. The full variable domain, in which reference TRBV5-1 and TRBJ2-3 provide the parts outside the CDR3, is KAGVTQTPRYLIKTRGQQVTLSCSPISGHRSVSWYQQTPGQGLQFLFEYFSETQRNKGNFPGRFSGRQFSNSRSEMNVSTLELGDSALYLCASSLGQGGTQYFGPGTRLTVL.